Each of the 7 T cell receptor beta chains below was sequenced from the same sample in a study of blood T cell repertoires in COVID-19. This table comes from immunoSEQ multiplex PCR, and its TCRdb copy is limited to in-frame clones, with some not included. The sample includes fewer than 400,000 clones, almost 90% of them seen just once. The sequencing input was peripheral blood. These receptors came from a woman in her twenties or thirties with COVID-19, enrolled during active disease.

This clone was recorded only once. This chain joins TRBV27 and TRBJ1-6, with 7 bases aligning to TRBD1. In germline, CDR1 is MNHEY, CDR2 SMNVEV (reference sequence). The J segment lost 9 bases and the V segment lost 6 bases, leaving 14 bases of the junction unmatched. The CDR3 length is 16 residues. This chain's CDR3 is CASSLRQGVWSSPLHF. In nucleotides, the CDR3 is TGTGCCAGCAGCTTAAGGCAGGGGGTTTGGAGTTCACCCCTCCACTTT.

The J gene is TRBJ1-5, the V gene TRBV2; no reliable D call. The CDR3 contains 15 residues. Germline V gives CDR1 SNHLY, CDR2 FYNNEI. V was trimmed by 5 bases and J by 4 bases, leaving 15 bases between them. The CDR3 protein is CASSKSGSSNQPQHF. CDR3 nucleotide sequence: TGTGCCAGCAGTAAATCGGGGTCATCGAATCAGCCCCAGCATTTT.

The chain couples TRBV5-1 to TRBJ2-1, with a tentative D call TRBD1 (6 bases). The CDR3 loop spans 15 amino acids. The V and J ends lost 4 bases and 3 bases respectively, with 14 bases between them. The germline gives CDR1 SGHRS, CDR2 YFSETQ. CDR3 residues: CASSESRDIYNEQFF. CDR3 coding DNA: TGCGCCAGCAGCGAGTCCCGGGACATCTACAATGAGCAGTTCTTC.

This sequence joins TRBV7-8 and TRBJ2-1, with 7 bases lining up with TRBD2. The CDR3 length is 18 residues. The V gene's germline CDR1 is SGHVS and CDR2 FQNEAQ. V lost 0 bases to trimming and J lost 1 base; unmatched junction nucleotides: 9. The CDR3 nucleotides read TGTGCCAGCAGCTTAGCGTTCGGGAGCGGGAATTCCTACAATGAGCAGTTCTTC. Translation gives CASSLAFGSGNSYNEQFF.

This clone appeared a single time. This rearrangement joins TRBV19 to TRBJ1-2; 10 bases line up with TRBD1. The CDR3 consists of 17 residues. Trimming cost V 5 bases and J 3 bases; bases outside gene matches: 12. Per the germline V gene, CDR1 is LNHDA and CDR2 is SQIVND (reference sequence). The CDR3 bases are TGTGCCAGTAGTTTAAAAACCGGGACAGGGGTCGACTATGGCTACACCTTC. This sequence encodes CASSLKTGTGVDYGYTF.

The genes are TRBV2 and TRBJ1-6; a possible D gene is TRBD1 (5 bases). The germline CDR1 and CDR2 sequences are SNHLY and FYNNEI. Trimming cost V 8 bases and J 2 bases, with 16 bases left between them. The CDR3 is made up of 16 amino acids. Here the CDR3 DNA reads TGTGCCAGCCGAAAGGGCCAGGGAACCTATAATTCACCCCTCCACTTT. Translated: CASRKGQGTYNSPLHF.

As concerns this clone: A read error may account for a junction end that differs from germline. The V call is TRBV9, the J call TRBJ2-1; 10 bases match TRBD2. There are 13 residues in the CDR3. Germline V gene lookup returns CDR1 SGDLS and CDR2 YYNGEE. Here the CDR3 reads CASGGGEFYEQFF. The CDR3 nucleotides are TGCGCCAGCGGGGGGGGCGAATTTTATGAGCAGTTCTTC.